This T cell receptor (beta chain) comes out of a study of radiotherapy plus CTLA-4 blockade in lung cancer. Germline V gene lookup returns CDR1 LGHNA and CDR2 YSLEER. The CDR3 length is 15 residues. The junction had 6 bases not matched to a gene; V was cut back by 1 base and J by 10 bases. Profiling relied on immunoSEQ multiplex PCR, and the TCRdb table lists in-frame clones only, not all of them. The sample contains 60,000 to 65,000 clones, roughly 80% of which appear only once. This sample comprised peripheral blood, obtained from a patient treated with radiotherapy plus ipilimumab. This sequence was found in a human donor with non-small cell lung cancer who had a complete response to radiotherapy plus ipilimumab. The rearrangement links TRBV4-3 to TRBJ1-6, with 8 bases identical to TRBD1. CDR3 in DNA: TGCGCCAGCAGCCAAGTCCCAGGGGGCCGGTCACCCCTCCACTTT. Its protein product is CASSQVPGGRSPLHF.